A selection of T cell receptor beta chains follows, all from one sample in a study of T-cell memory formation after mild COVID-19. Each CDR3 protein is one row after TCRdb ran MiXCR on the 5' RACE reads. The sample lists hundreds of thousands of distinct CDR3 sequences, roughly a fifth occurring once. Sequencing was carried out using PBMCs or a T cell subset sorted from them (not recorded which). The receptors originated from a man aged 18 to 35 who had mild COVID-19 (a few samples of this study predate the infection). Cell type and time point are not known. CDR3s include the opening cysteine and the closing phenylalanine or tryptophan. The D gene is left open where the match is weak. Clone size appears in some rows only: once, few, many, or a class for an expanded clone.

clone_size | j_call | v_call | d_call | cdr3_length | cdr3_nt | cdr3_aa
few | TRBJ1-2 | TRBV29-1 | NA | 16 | TGCAGCGTTGACCCCTCACTCGGGGCAGGGAACTATGGCTACACCTTC | CSVDPSLGAGNYGYTF
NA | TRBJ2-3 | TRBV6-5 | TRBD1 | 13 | TGTGCCAGCAAACAACAGGGGGTGGATACGCAGTATTTT | CASKQQGVDTQYF
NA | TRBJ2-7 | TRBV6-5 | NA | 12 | TGTGCCAGCTGGGCGGCCCCCTACGAGCAGTACTTC | CASWAAPYEQYF
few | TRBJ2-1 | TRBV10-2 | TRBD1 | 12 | TGCGCCAGCAGGACAGGGGGAGATGAGCAGTTCTTC | CASRTGGDEQFF
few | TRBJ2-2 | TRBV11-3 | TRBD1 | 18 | TGTGCCAGCAGCTTAGATCAGGCCGGGACAGGGAACACCGGGGAGCTGTTTTTT | CASSLDQAGTGNTGELFF
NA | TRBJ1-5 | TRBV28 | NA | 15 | TGTGCCAGCAGTTTAAGTCTCAGACACAATCAGCCCCAGCATTTT | CASSLSLRHNQPQHF
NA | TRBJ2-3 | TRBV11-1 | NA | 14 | TGTGCCAGCAGCTCGACAGGTAGCACAGATACGCAGTATTTT | CASSSTGSTDTQYF
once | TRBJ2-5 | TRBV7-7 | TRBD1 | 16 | TGTGCTAGCAGCCCCCGGGACAGGGGGTTTCAAGAGACCCAGTACTTC | CASSPRDRGFQETQYF
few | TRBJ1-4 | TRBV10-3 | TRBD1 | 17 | TGTGCCACCGCACCGTCCGACAGGGCCGAGTGGAATGAAAAACTGTTTTTT | CATAPSDRAEWNEKLFF
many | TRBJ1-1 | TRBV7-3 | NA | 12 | TGTGCCAGCAGCTTTGGGAACACTGAAGCTTTCTTT | CASSFGNTEAFF
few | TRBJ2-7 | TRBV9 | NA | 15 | TGTGCCAGCAGCGTCTCGGGACCGAGCTCCTACGAGCAGTACTTC | CASSVSGPSSYEQYF
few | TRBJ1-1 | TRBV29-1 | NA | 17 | TGCAGCGTTGCGGGCTCCCCGGGGGGGAGACGGAACACTGAAGCTTTCTTT | CSVAGSPGGRRNTEAFF
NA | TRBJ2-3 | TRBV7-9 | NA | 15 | TGTGCCAGCAGCTCAGGGGCGGGGGGCACAGATACGCAGTATTTT | CASSSGAGGTDTQYF
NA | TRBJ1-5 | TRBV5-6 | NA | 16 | TGTGCCAGCAGCCTGGGAGGACAAATGAGCAATCAGCCCCAGCATTTT | CASSLGGQMSNQPQHF
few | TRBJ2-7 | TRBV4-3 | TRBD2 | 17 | TGCGCCAGCAGCCAAGACATAGCGGGGGAATTAAACTACGAGCAGTACTTC | CASSQDIAGELNYEQYF
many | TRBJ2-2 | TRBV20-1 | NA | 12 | TGCAGTGCCCCTGGGACCAGCGGGGAGCTGTTTTTT | CSAPGTSGELFF
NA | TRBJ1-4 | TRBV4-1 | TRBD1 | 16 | TGCGCCAGCAGCCAACGACAGGGTGGGGGGAATGAAAAACTGTTTTTT | CASSQRQGGGNEKLFF
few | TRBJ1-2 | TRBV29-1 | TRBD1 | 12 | TGCAGCGCAGGACAGGGGATAGCTGGCTACACCTTC | CSAGQGIAGYTF
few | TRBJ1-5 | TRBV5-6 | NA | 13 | TGTGCCAGCAGCTTTGGGGGGACTCAGCCCCAGCATTTT | CASSFGGTQPQHF
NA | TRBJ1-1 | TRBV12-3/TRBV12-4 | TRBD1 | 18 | TGTGCCAGCAGCCACAACGACAGGGGGATGTCCAAGTTCCCAGAAGCTTTCTTT | CASSHNDRGMSKFPEAFF
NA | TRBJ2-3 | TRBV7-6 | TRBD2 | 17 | TGTGCCAGCAGAATGACTAGCGGCCCGGGTGGCACAGATACGCAGTATTTT | CASRMTSGPGGTDTQYF
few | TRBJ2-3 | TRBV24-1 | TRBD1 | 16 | TGTGCCACCAGTGTGGATCACAGGGGGCTTACAGATACGCAGTATTTT | CATSVDHRGLTDTQYF
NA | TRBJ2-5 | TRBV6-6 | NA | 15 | TGTGCCAGCAGTATGGACAGGCGGGGACAAGAGACCCAGTACTTC | CASSMDRRGQETQYF
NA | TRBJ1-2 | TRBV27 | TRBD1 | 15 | TGTGCCAGCAGACTAAAGCCGGACAGGGACTATGGCTACACCTTC | CASRLKPDRDYGYTF
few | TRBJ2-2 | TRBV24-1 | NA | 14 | TGTGCCACCAGTGATATCCAGGTTCACGGGGAGCTGTTTTTT | CATSDIQVHGELFF
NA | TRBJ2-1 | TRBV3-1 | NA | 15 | TGTGCCAGCAGCCAAGATTGGGGAGGGGGCAGTGAGCAGTTCTTC | CASSQDWGGGSEQFF
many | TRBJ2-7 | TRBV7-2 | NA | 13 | TGTGCCAGCAGATCCGGGAGCTCCTACGAGCAGTACTTC | CASRSGSSYEQYF
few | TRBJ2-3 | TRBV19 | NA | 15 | TGTGCCAGTAGTATAGCCCGGGGGGCCGCAGATACGCAGTATTTT | CASSIARGAADTQYF
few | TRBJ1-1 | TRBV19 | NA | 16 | TGTGCCAGTAGTATGTCGGCCGGGGGCTGGGCCACTGAAGCTTTCTTT | CASSMSAGGWATEAFF
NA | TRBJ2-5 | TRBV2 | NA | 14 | TGTGCCAGCAGGTTAGGGGCAGCCCAAGAGACCCAGTACTTC | CASRLGAAQETQYF
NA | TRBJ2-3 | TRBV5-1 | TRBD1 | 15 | TGCGCCAGCAGCACCGGACAGGGGGCGTTTGATACGCAGTATTTT | CASSTGQGAFDTQYF
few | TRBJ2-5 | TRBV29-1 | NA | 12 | TGCAGCGTTGAAGGGAATGGGAAGACCCAGTACTTC | CSVEGNGKTQYF
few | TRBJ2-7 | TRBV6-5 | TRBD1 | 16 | TGTGCCAGCAGTTACTCGTATGGACAGGGGGGCGACGAGCAGTACTTC | CASSYSYGQGGDEQYF
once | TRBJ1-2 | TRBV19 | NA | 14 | TGTGCCAGTAGTATGGCGGGGACTAACTATGGCTACACCTTC | CASSMAGTNYGYTF
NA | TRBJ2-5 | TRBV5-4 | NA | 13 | TGTGCCAGCACCGACCGGAGGCAAGAGACCCAGTACTTC | CASTDRRQETQYF
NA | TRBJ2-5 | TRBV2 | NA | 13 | TGTGCCGGAACGACTAGGGTGGAGGGGACCCAGTACTTC | CAGTTRVEGTQYF
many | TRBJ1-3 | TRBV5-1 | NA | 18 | TGCGCCAGCAGCTTGGAGGTCTCCTTTACGGGTCCTGGAAACACCATATATTTT | CASSLEVSFTGPGNTIYF
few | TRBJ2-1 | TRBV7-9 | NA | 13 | TGTGCCAGCAGCTCCTCCACCGGCAATGAGCAGTTCTTC | CASSSSTGNEQFF
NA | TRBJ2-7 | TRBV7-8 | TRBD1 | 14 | TGTGCCAGCAGCCGGGGACAGGGGGCTGTCGAGCAGTACTTC | CASSRGQGAVEQYF
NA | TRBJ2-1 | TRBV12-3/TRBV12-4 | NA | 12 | TGTGCCAGCACGACAGGTTACAATGAGCAGTTCTTC | CASTTGYNEQFF
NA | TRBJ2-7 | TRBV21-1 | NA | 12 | TGTGCCAGCAGCAAAGGGGGTTACGAGCAGTACTTC | CASSKGGYEQYF
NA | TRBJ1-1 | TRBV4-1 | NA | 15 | TGCGCCAGCAGCCGAAAGACCGGTACGGACACTGAAGCTTTCTTT | CASSRKTGTDTEAFF
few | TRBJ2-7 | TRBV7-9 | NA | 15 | TGTGCCAGCACCTACACCCCCAGCGACACCTACGAGCAGTACTTC | CASTYTPSDTYEQYF
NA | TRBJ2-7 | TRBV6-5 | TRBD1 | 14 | TGTGCCAGCACCTCCCCAGGGGGTACCTACGAGCAGTACTTC | CASTSPGGTYEQYF
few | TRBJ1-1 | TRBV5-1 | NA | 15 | TGCGCCAGCAGCATCTTATCCAGGGGAGACACTGAAGCTTTCTTT | CASSILSRGDTEAFF
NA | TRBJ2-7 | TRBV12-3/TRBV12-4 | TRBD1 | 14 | TGTGCCAGCAGGTCCGGGACAGGGGCCTACGAGCAGTACTTC | CASRSGTGAYEQYF
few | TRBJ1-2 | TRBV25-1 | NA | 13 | TGTGCCAGCAGTGAATATTCACCAGATGGCTACACCTTC | CASSEYSPDGYTF
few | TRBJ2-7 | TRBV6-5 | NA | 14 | TGTGCCAGCAGTTACGCCTCGGGGACTTACGAGCAGTACTTC | CASSYASGTYEQYF
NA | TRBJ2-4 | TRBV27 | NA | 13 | TGTGCCAGCCGATTTCAGGGTGGGAACATTCAGTACTTC | CASRFQGGNIQYF
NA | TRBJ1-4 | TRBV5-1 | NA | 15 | TGCGCCAGCAGCTTGGCCGGGGGCGAAGTGGAAAAACTGTTTTTT | CASSLAGGEVEKLFF
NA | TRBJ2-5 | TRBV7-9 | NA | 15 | TGTGCCAGCAGCTCCTGGGGAGGGGGACAAGAGACCCAGTACTTC | CASSSWGGGQETQYF
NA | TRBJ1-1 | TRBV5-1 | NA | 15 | TGCGCCAGCAGCTTGGACGGGACGATGAACACTGAAGCTTTCTTT | CASSLDGTMNTEAFF
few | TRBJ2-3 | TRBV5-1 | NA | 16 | TGCGCCAGCAGCGAGGGCCTAGCGCCAATCACAGATACGCAGTATTTT | CASSEGLAPITDTQYF
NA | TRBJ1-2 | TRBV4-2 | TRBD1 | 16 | TGTGCCAGCAGCCAAGCATCCTTAGACAGGGACTATGGCTACACCTTC | CASSQASLDRDYGYTF
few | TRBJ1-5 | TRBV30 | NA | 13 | TGTGCCTGGAGTGTGGCAGCTAATCAGCCCCAGCATTTT | CAWSVAANQPQHF